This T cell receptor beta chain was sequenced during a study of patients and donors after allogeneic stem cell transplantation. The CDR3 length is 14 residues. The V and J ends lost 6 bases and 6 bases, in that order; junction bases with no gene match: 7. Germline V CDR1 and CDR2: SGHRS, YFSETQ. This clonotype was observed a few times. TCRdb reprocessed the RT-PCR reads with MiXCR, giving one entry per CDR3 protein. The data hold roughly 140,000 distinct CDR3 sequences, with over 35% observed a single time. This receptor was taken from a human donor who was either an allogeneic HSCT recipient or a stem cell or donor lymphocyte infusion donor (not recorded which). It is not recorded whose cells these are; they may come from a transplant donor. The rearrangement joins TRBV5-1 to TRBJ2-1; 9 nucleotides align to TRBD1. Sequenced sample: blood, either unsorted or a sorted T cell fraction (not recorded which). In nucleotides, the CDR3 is TGCGCCAGCATCGACAGGGGGAGTGGCAATGAGCAGTTCTTC. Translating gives CASIDRGSGNEQFF.